The source of this T cell receptor (beta chain) is a study of long-term antiretroviral therapy in people with HIV. Study-level findings and limits: Clones expanded before ART dominated the repertoire at all time points. Diversity measured after ART increased yet remained under transplant donor controls.

Regarding this clone: Its antigen is unknown. Germline is not matched at one junction end, which may reflect a read error. The sample holds other DNA sequences that translate to the same CDR3.

The assay, immunoSEQ v3.0, was run at survey level. What sequencing targeted per sample was about 35,000-55,000 T-cell genomes. This table comes from immunoSEQ multiplex PCR, and its TCRdb copy is limited to in-frame clones, with some not included. The table lists tens of thousands of clones, around 84% of them singletons, with around 4.9% in the top ten. Germline CDR1 and CDR2: KGHSH and LQKENI. The CDR3 runs 17 residues. The sequence was collected from a woman aged 25 to 39 with HIV. The chain joins TRBV18 to TRBJ2-5, with 12 bases matching TRBD2. The sequences come from unsorted PBMCs, collected 0.8 years after starting antiretroviral therapy. CDR3 DNA sequence: TGTGCTAGCTCACCACCGACTAGCGGGGGCTCACAAGAGACCCAGTACTTC. It specifies CASSPPTSGGSQETQYF.